Below, 22 T cell receptor beta chains from the same sample are listed, as sequenced in a study of T cell responses to AZD1222 COVID-19 vaccine. Some clones are missing from TCRdb's copy, which holds only in-frame ones; the method was immunoSEQ multiplex PCR. The data show over 100,000 clones, around 90% seen once. Sequencing was performed on peripheral blood, taken on day 0 of AZD1222 vaccination. The source of these receptors is an adult in good health.

V gene TRBV27 combines with J gene TRBJ2-1, with D possibly being TRBD2 (6 bases). The CDR3 covers 17 residues. V lost 3 bases, J lost 6 bases, and 21 bases lay in between. Per the germline V gene, CDR1 is MNHEY and CDR2 is SMNVEV (reference sequence). CDR3 sequence (DNA): TGTGCCAGCAGTTTTCGACTAGTAGGTTCAACGATCAATGAGCAGTTCTTC. Translation gives CASSFRLVGSTINEQFF.

This sequence joins TRBV19 and TRBJ2-6; D is perhaps TRBD2 (6 bases). CDR1 and CDR2 (germline): LNHDA, SQIVND (reference sequence). The germline V and J ends were trimmed by 9 bases and 3 bases, with 15 bases remaining between them. This CDR3 comprises 15 residues. CDR3: CASHLGGNGANVLTF. The CDR3 DNA follows: TGTGCCAGCCACCTGGGGGGAAATGGGGCCAACGTCCTGACTTTC.

V gene TRBV2 combines with J gene TRBJ1-2; TRBD1 is a possible D gene (5 bases). The CDR3 loop spans 13 amino acids. Germline V gives CDR1 SNHLY, CDR2 FYNNEI. V lost 5 bases to trimming and J lost 3 bases, with 10 bases between them. For the CDR3, the DNA is TGTGCCAGCAGTCCGGGACCGGACTATGGCTACACCTTC. Protein sequence: CASSPGPDYGYTF. The variable domain in full, completed from reference TRBV2 and TRBJ1-2, reads EPEVTQTPSHQVTQMGQEVILRCVPISNHLYFYWYRQILGQKVEFLVSFYNNEISEKSEIFDDQFSVERPDGSNFTLKIRSTKLEDSAMYFCASSPGPDYGYTFGSGTRLTVV.

The chain is built from TRBV4-1 and TRBJ2-5, with 10 bases matching TRBD2. The CDR3 sequence is 18 residues long. J gave up 4 bases and V 0 bases, and 11 bases lay outside the gene matches. Germline V gene lookup returns CDR1 MGHRA and CDR2 YSYEKL. As DNA, the CDR3 is TGCGCCAGCAGCCAAGAAAGTTACAGCGGGGGGGCCGCAGAGACCCAGTACTTC. Protein: CASSQESYSGGAAETQYF.

V usage is TRBV29-1 and J usage is TRBJ1-2; 9 nucleotides match TRBD1. This CDR3 spans 15 amino acids. The V and J ends lost 5 bases and 1 base, in that order; junction bases with no gene match: 8. Germline V gene sequence: CDR1 SQVTM, CDR2 ANQGSEA. The CDR3 protein is CSVTGGLLVNYGYTF. Written as DNA, the CDR3 is TGCAGCGTTACAGGGGGCCTTCTAGTTAACTATGGCTACACCTTC.

The CDR3 region has the DNA TGTGCCAGTAGTATAGAACACAGGGGGTGGCAGCCCCAGCATTTT. Translating gives CASSIEHRGWQPQHF. The J gene is TRBJ1-5, the V gene TRBV19; TRBD1 matches 8 bases. Looked up from germline, CDR1 is LNHDA and CDR2 is SQIVND (reference sequence). The CDR3 length is 15 residues. V trimming: 0 bases; J trimming: 7 bases; junction bases outside the gene matches: 5.

V usage is TRBV5-6 and J usage is TRBJ2-1, with TRBD1 as a possible D gene (5 bases). The CDR3 loop spans 14 amino acids. Trimming pared 4 bases from V and 2 bases from J, leaving 10 bases between. Germline V gene lookup returns CDR1 SGHDT and CDR2 YYEEEE. The CDR3 nucleotides are TGTGCCAGCAGCGGGGCGGCCCCCTACAATGAGCAGTTCTTC. Protein sequence: CASSGAAPYNEQFF.

The rearrangement links TRBV11-2 to TRBJ1-4; D ambiguous. The CDR3 is made up of 13 amino acids. Trimming cost V 3 bases and J 8 bases, with 10 bases left between them. Germline values: CDR1 SGHAT, CDR2 FQNNGV. This CDR3 is CASSFDQDEKLFF. In DNA, the CDR3 is TGTGCCAGCAGCTTTGACCAGGACGAAAAACTGTTTTTT.

V is TRBV19 and J is TRBJ2-1, with 13 bases matching TRBD2. CDR3 size: 16 residues. The ends lost 5 bases at V and 2 bases at J; junction bases unmatched: 3. CDR1 is LNHDA and CDR2 is SQIVND in the germline V gene (reference sequence). CDR3 sequence: CASSGLAGEAYNEQFF. CDR3 in DNA: TGTGCCAGTAGTGGACTAGCGGGAGAGGCCTACAATGAGCAGTTCTTC.

The chain employs TRBV7-9 and TRBJ2-5; 14 positions agree with TRBD2. This CDR3 is 18 amino acids long. With 4 bases clipped from V and 2 bases from J, the junction kept 9 bases outside the gene matches. Germline V gene lookup returns CDR1 SEHNR and CDR2 FQNEAQ (reference sequence). The CDR3 region is CASSSRLAGGQGQETQYF. CDR3 coding DNA: TGTGCCAGCAGCTCCCGACTAGCGGGGGGGCAGGGGCAAGAGACCCAGTACTTC. Based on the CDR3 plus reference TRBV7-9 and TRBJ2-5, the full variable domain is DTGVSQNPRHKITKRGQNVTFRCDPISEHNRLYWYRQTLGQGPEFLTYFQNEAQLEKSRLLSDRFSAERPKGSFSTLEIQRTEQGDSAMYLCASSSRLAGGQGQETQYFGPGTRLLVL.

The chain combines TRBV7-9 with TRBJ2-3, with 7 positions matching TRBD2. Unmatched junction bases numbered 9, after V lost 5 bases and J lost 4 bases. CDR1 is SEHNR and CDR2 is FQNEAQ in the germline V gene (reference sequence). The CDR3 spans 15 residues. This chain's CDR3 is CASSTGTIVSDTQYF. For the CDR3, the DNA is TGTGCCAGCAGCACCGGGACTATAGTATCAGATACGCAGTATTTT.

The rearrangement uses TRBV2 and TRBJ2-1, with 11 positions matching TRBD1. After removal of 6 bases from V and 8 bases from J, the junction contained 6 bases not matched to a gene. The CDR3 is 14 residues long. The germline gives CDR1 SNHLY, CDR2 FYNNEI. In DNA form, the CDR3 reads TGTGCCAGCAGCGCTGGACAGGGGGCAGATGAGCAGTTCTTC. Its protein is CASSAGQGADEQFF.

The V gene is TRBV7-3, the J gene TRBJ2-2, with D perhaps matching TRBD1 (5 bases). This CDR3 has 17 amino acids. Germline V lookup: CDR1 SGHTA, CDR2 FQGTGA. Trimming shortened V by 1 base and J by 5 bases, and 17 bases separated the two germline ends. CDR3 bases: TGTGCCAGCAGCTTAATCGGCGCGCAGGGTTTAACCGGGGAGCTGTTTTTT. This translates into CASSLIGAQGLTGELFF.

The chain joins TRBV3-1 (or the pseudogene TRBV3-2) to TRBJ2-7; possible D gene TRBD1, 6 bases. Trimming shortened V by 1 base and J by 4 bases, and 14 bases separated the two germline ends. The CDR3 extends over 15 amino acids. Looked up from germline, CDR1 is LGHDT and CDR2 is YNNKEL (reference sequence). CDR3 protein: CASSQVSGDHYEQYF. DNA for the CDR3: TGTGCCAGCAGCCAAGTTTCAGGGGACCATTACGAGCAGTACTTC.

V and J are TRBV4-2 and TRBJ1-2, with TRBD1 identical over 7 bases. The V gene end was trimmed by 4 bases and the J gene end by 8 bases; junction bases not matched to a gene: 7. The germline V gene encodes CDR1 LGHNA and CDR2 YNFKEQ. This CDR3 comprises 13 residues. Here the CDR3 DNA reads TGTGCCAGCAGCCCCGTAGGGACAGCCGGCTACACCTTC. It codes for CASSPVGTAGYTF.

The chain carries TRBV30 and TRBJ1-6; no reliable D call. Germline V gene sequence: CDR1 GTSNPN, CDR2 SVGIG (reference sequence). This CDR3 region has 13 residues. V gave up 4 bases and J gave up 3 bases, with 7 bases separating them. CDR3 loop: CAWTLFYNSPLHF. The CDR3 nucleotides read TGTGCCTGGACCCTGTTCTATAATTCACCCCTCCACTTT.

This sequence joins TRBV4-1 and TRBJ1-5; tentatively, D is TRBD1 (6 bases). With 0 bases removed from V and 2 bases from J, the gap between germline ends came to 14 bases. CDR3 length: 17 amino acids. Germline CDR1 is MGHRA and CDR2 is YSYEKL. In DNA, the CDR3 is TGCGCCAGCAGCCAAGATTCGGGGGCACGGGGCAATCAGCCCCAGCATTTT. This codes for CASSQDSGARGNQPQHF.

V and J are TRBV19 and TRBJ1-5; D is unclear. Per the germline V gene, CDR1 is LNHDA and CDR2 is SQIVND (reference sequence). Trimming pared 5 bases from V and 6 bases from J, leaving 8 bases between. This CDR3 comprises 12 residues. CDR3 DNA sequence: TGTGCCAGTAGTCCTCAAGCTCAGCCCCAGCATTTT. Translated, it gives CASSPQAQPQHF.

The chain joins TRBV18 to TRBJ1-5, with 9 bases lining up with TRBD1. The CDR3 spans 14 residues. CDR1 and CDR2 (germline): KGHSH, LQKENI. Trimming took 4 bases from V and 11 from J; bases not matched to a gene: 9. The CDR3 is CASSRGQGPLAQHF. The CDR3 coding sequence is TGTGCCAGCTCACGTGGACAGGGGCCCTTGGCCCAGCATTTT. Together with reference TRBV18 and TRBJ1-5, the CDR3 gives the full variable domain: NAGVMQNPRHLVRRRGQEARLRCSPMKGHSHVYWYRQLPEEGLKFMVYLQKENIIDESGMPKERFSAEFPKEGPSILRIQQVVRGDSAAYFCASSRGQGPLAQHFGDGTRLSIL.

The chain couples TRBV29-1 to TRBJ1-3; 9 bases align to TRBD1. Germline CDR1 is SQVTM and CDR2 is ANQGSEA. The CDR3 has 15 residues. The V and J ends lost 3 bases and 4 bases, in that order; junction bases with no gene match: 7. CDR3 coding DNA: TGCAGCGTTGACGATCAGGGACAGGGAGGAAACACCATATATTTT. Amino acids: CSVDDQGQGGNTIYF.

V is TRBV6-2 or TRBV6-3 and J is TRBJ1-2; D call uncertain. The germline V gene has CDR1 MNHEY and CDR2 SVGEGT. This CDR3 region has 12 residues. Trimming removed 0 bases at V and 4 bases at J, with 3 bases between. CDR3 protein: CASSYSSYGYTF. The CDR3 DNA reads TGTGCCAGCAGTTACTCCAGCTATGGCTACACCTTC.

The V call is TRBV3-1 (or the pseudogene TRBV3-2), the J call TRBJ2-7; 14 nucleotides line up with TRBD2. Trimming cost V 6 bases and J 0 bases; bases outside gene matches: 13. The CDR3 is made up of 19 amino acids. Germline V gene lookup returns CDR1 LGHDT and CDR2 YNNKEL (reference sequence). The CDR3 DNA reads TGTGCCAGCAGTCGCCTTCCGACTAGCGGGAGGGGACCCTCCTACGAGCAGTACTTC. Translated: CASSRLPTSGRGPSYEQYF.